Presented here are 13 T cell receptor beta chains from one specimen sequenced in a study of identical twins. MiXCR, run by TCRdb on the 5' RACE reads, gives a single entry per CDR3 protein. The top ten clones hold about 1.6% of a sample with 700,000 to 950,000 distinct CDR3 sequences, approximately 13% of them seen once. These data were likewise used in another study, on yellow fever vaccine responses in identical twins.

Sequenced sample: PBMCs. Receptors originate from a woman aged 18-30 years in good health.

The rearrangement links TRBV20-1 to TRBJ2-5, with D tentatively TRBD2 (6 bases). Germline V lookup: CDR1 DFQATT, CDR2 SNEGSKA (reference sequence). Trimming took off 6 bases at V and 6 bases at J, with 20 bases between the two ends. The CDR3 length is 14 residues. The CDR3 DNA reads TGCAGTGCAAGTGGAGTGCCGGGGGTAAAGACCCAGTACTTC. Protein product: CSASGVPGVKTQYF.

This clonotype was counted many times. The gene calls are TRBV12-3 or TRBV12-4 and TRBJ2-1, with a weak D call TRBD1 (6 bases). The CDR3 runs 15 residues. The ends were cut back, 6 bases at V and 0 bases at J, with 12 bases in the middle. The CDR3 is CASRPTGTSYNEQFF. CDR3 nucleotide sequence: TGTGCCAGCAGGCCTACAGGGACCTCCTACAATGAGCAGTTCTTC.

This clonotype was found a few times. The V call is TRBV28, the J call TRBJ2-7; 10 bases are a match to TRBD2. CDR1 is MDHEN, CDR2 SYDVKM, per germline. V was pared by 8 bases and J by 3 bases, with 13 bases of the junction left unmatched. There are 16 residues in the CDR3. The CDR3 sequence is CASSGLAGVRGYEQYF. CDR3 bases: TGTGCCAGCTCGGGGCTAGCGGGAGTGAGAGGCTACGAGCAGTACTTC.

This chain joins TRBV28 and TRBJ2-3; the D is unclear. This CDR3 is 14 amino acids long. V lost 6 bases to trimming and J lost 2 bases, with 12 bases between them. Germline lookup yields CDR1 MDHEN and CDR2 SYDVKM. CDR3 DNA sequence: TGTGCCAGCAGCCGGAAACAGACCACAGATACGCAGTATTTT. It codes for CASSRKQTTDTQYF. Full variable domain (missing parts from reference TRBV28 and TRBJ2-3): DVKVTQSSRYLVKRTGEKVFLECVQDMDHENMFWYRQDPGLGLRLIYFSYDVKMKEKGDIPEGYSVSREKKERFSLILESASTNQTSMYLCASSRKQTTDTQYFGPGTRLTVL.

This clonotype has only a few counts. The chain combines TRBV7-9 with TRBJ1-4, with D tentatively TRBD1 (5 bases). CDR1 is SEHNR, CDR2 FQNEAQ, per germline (reference sequence). This CDR3 is 15 amino acids long. V lost 7 bases, J lost 6 bases, and 18 bases lay in between. CDR3 coding DNA: TGTGCCAGCAACGACGGGGGGGTTCGAGATGAAAAACTGTTTTTT. Protein: CASNDGGVRDEKLFF.

The chain combines TRBV7-6 with TRBJ1-1; D remains unclear. CDR1 SGHVS and CDR2 FNYEAQ come from the germline V gene. The CDR3 extends over 13 amino acids. V was cut by 2 bases and J by 1 base, with 5 bases left in between. This chain's CDR3 is CASSLKKNTEAFF. The CDR3 coding sequence is TGTGCCAGCAGCTTAAAGAAGAACACTGAAGCTTTCTTT.

CDR3 sequence reads: CASSLTLAGGIASTDTQYF. CDR3 coding DNA: TGTGCCAGCAGCTTAACCCTAGCGGGAGGAATCGCTAGCACAGATACGCAGTATTTT. This rearrangement joins TRBV7-2 to TRBJ2-3; 11 nucleotides align to TRBD2. Per the germline V gene, CDR1 is SGHTA and CDR2 is FQGNSA. The CDR3 has 19 residues. The V and J ends lost 2 bases and 0 bases, in that order; junction bases with no gene match: 10.

This clonotype showed up just a few times. V is TRBV10-3 and J is TRBJ2-7; 7 bases match TRBD1. The CDR3 contains 15 residues. Germline assignment: CDR1 ENHRY and CDR2 SYGVKD. After removal of 2 bases from V and 3 bases from J, the junction contained 7 bases not matched to a gene. CDR3 protein: CAISEGTAEYYEQYV. CDR3 sequence (DNA): TGTGCCATCAGTGAGGGGACAGCTGAATACTACGAGCAGTACGTC.

Concerning this clonotype: One end of the junction varies from germline; a read error may be responsible. The chain recombines TRBV24-1 with TRBJ2-3; 12 positions agree with TRBD2. CDR3 size: 16 residues. In germline, CDR1 is KGHDR, CDR2 SFDVKD. The CDR3 nucleotides read TGTGCCACCAGTGGAGTGCTAGCGGGAGGGCCAGAGACGCAGTATTTT. Protein sequence: CATSGVLAGGPETQYF.

This clonotype has only a few counts. The chain carries TRBV20-1 and TRBJ1-2; unclear D gene. Germline V gene data show CDR1 as DFQATT and CDR2 as SNEGSKA (reference sequence). V lost 6 bases and J 4 bases, leaving 6 bases between the germline ends. There are 10 residues in the CDR3. CDR3 coding DNA: TGCAGTGCCTCCCTCTATGGCTACACCTTC. Protein sequence: CSASLYGYTF.

This clonotype was counted only a few times. The chain combines TRBV5-1 with TRBJ2-2, with TRBD2 matching 8 bases. CDR1 is SGHRS, CDR2 YFSETQ, per germline. J was trimmed by 6 bases and V by 0 bases; bases with no gene match: 7. There are 16 residues in the CDR3. The CDR3 bases are TGCGCCAGCAGCTTGGCCCTGACTAGCGTTCCCGGGGAGCTGTTTTTT. This sequence encodes CASSLALTSVPGELFF.

The chain employs TRBV13 and TRBJ1-1, with D possibly TRBD1 on 5 matching bases. In germline, CDR1 is PRHDT, CDR2 FYEKMQ (reference sequence). The CDR3 covers 13 residues. Trimming cost V 7 bases and J 4 bases, with 13 bases left between them. This CDR3 reads CASTSPGGTEAFF. The CDR3 DNA reads TGTGCCAGCACCTCTCCCGGGGGCACTGAAGCTTTCTTT.

The chain uses TRBV9 and TRBJ1-2; perhaps TRBD1 as D (5 bases). In germline, CDR1 is SGDLS, CDR2 YYNGEE. Deletions cut 4 bases from V and 8 bases from J, with 18 bases between. CDR3 length equals 14 residues. The CDR3 sequence: CASSPRGAGRGYTF. For the CDR3, the DNA is TGTGCCAGCAGCCCGAGGGGTGCCGGTAGGGGCTACACCTTC.